This TCR beta chain was found in a study of shared clonotypes between healthy human individuals. Genomic DNA from each subset was divided evenly over several immunoSEQ plates. TCRdb's copy holds only in-frame clones and misses some; the assay was immunoSEQ multiplex PCR. The table records over 1.4 million clones, roughly 96% of them present only once. With respect to this clone: Its antigen remains unknown.

The CDR3 totals 18 residues. Germline loops: CDR1 KGHSH, CDR2 LQKENI. Trimming removed 3 bases from V and 0 bases from J; junction bases left unmatched: 7. The study, taken as a whole, reports: All-four-donor shared clonotypes had higher generation probabilities than non-shared clonotypes did.

Sequencing was done on a sample of naive CD4+ T cells sorted from blood. Subset indicated: CD45RA+ positively selected. The sequence was obtained from a man younger than 45 in good health. The chain has TRBV18 and TRBJ2-3; 12 nucleotides match TRBD2. The CDR3 DNA reads TGTGCCAGCTCACCTCTGAGGACTAGCGGGACTAGCACAGATACGCAGTATTTT. Translating it yields CASSPLRTSGTSTDTQYF.